Listed below are T cell receptor beta chains from one sample, sequenced in a study of T cells in Graves' hyperthyroidism and ophthalmopathy. From the multiplex PCR reads, TCRdb called clonotypes with MiXCR, one entry per CDR3 protein. The sample holds approximately 520,000 distinct CDR3 sequences, around a quarter seen once. Sequenced sample: blood. These receptors originate from a young woman with Graves' ophthalmopathy. Each CDR3 is given with its conserved first and last residue. D genes are given only for firm matches. Rows give clone size only sometimes, using once, few, many, or a class for an expanded clone.

V: TRBV11-1
J: TRBJ1-2
size: many
D: TRBD1
CDR3: CASSSGTGADYGYTF
DNA: TGTGCCAGCAGCTCCGGGACAGGGGCAGACTATGGCTACACCTTC

V: TRBV19
J: TRBJ1-1
size: .
D: TRBD1
CDR3: CASSIDRGRNTEAFF
DNA: TGTGCCAGTAGTATAGACAGGGGGCGAAACACTGAAGCTTTCTTT

V: TRBV15
J: TRBJ1-5
size: many
D: .
CDR3: CATSREIGSGNQPQHF
DNA: TGTGCCACCAGCAGAGAAATTGGGAGCGGCAATCAGCCCCAGCATTTT

V: TRBV20-1
J: TRBJ2-2
size: few
D: .
CDR3: CSARAISRGLVDTGELFF
DNA: TGCAGTGCTAGAGCGATTTCGAGGGGGTTGGTCGACACCGGGGAGCTGTTTTTT

V: TRBV28
J: TRBJ1-2
size: few
D: TRBD1
CDR3: CASSLGGQALGYTF
DNA: TGTGCCAGCAGTTTGGGTGGACAGGCTTTGGGCTACACCTTC

V: TRBV30
J: TRBJ1-2
size: .
D: .
CDR3: CAWSVPGVYGYTF
DNA: TGTGCCTGGAGTGTCCCTGGGGTCTATGGCTACACCTTC

V: TRBV12-3/TRBV12-4
J: TRBJ1-3
size: many
D: .
CDR3: CASILGPGDTIYF
DNA: TGTGCCAGCATCTTGGGACCGGGGGACACCATATATTTT

V: TRBV6-1
J: TRBJ1-5
size: .
D: .
CDR3: CASSEGDRRQPQHF
DNA: TGTGCCAGCAGTGAAGGCGACAGGAGACAGCCCCAGCATTTT

V: TRBV11-2
J: TRBJ2-7
size: few
D: TRBD1
CDR3: CASSLGQIYEQYF
DNA: TGTGCCAGCAGCTTGGGACAGATCTACGAGCAGTACTTC

V: TRBV6-1
J: TRBJ2-5
size: .
D: .
CDR3: CAHRRDLQETQYF
DNA: TGTGCCCACAGGCGGGACCTCCAAGAGACCCAGTACTTC

V: TRBV5-1
J: TRBJ2-5
size: .
D: TRBD2
CDR3: CASSGSGGAGETQYF
DNA: TGCGCCAGCAGCGGGAGCGGGGGGGCCGGAGAGACCCAGTACTTC

V: TRBV14
J: TRBJ2-7
size: .
D: .
CDR3: CASSQAGRGSYEQYF
DNA: TGTGCCAGCAGCCAAGCAGGGCGCGGGTCCTACGAGCAGTACTTC

V: TRBV20-1
J: TRBJ1-2
size: many
D: .
CDR3: CSAGKRDGYTF
DNA: TGCAGTGCTGGGAAACGTGATGGCTACACCTTC

V: TRBV6-1
J: TRBJ1-2
size: many
D: TRBD1
CDR3: CASSDLQGADYGYTF
DNA: TGTGCCAGCAGTGACCTACAGGGGGCCGACTATGGCTACACCTTC

V: TRBV4-1
J: TRBJ1-2
size: .
D: .
CDR3: CASSRPTTAYYGYTF
DNA: TGCGCCAGCAGCCGTCCTACGACAGCTTACTATGGCTACACCTTC

V: TRBV20-1
J: TRBJ2-7
size: many
D: .
CDR3: CSALRGEQYF
DNA: TGCAGTGCTCTCCGGGGCGAGCAGTACTTC

V: TRBV7-2
J: TRBJ1-5
size: many
D: TRBD1
CDR3: CASSRNRGSQPQHF
DNA: TGTGCCAGCAGCCGGAACAGGGGTAGCCAGCCCCAGCATTTT

V: TRBV10-3
J: TRBJ2-5
size: many
D: .
CDR3: CAISDGRKRRETQYF
DNA: TGTGCCATCAGTGACGGCAGGAAGAGGCGGGAGACCCAGTACTTC

V: TRBV6-2/TRBV6-3
J: TRBJ1-2
size: .
D: TRBD1
CDR3: CASSPIPGQVGYGYTF
DNA: TGTGCCAGCAGCCCAATCCCGGGACAGGTGGGCTATGGCTACACCTTC

V: TRBV14
J: TRBJ2-5
size: many
D: TRBD1
CDR3: CASSQEIQGWETQYF
DNA: TGTGCCAGCAGCCAAGAGATACAGGGGTGGGAGACCCAGTACTTC

V: TRBV27
J: TRBJ1-1
size: many
D: TRBD1
CDR3: CASSLGQSMNTEAFF
DNA: TGTGCCAGCAGTTTGGGACAGAGCATGAACACTGAAGCTTTCTTT

V: TRBV20-1
J: TRBJ1-1
size: many
D: .
CDR3: CSARKARELAEAFF
DNA: TGCAGTGCTAGAAAGGCCAGGGAGTTGGCTGAAGCTTTCTTT

V: TRBV28
J: TRBJ2-7
size: few
D: .
CDR3: CASRRGGETYEQYF
DNA: TGTGCCAGCAGGAGAGGGGGAGAGACCTACGAGCAGTACTTC

V: TRBV6-2/TRBV6-3
J: TRBJ1-1
size: many
D: .
CDR3: CASSRPDTEAFF
DNA: TGTGCCAGCAGCCGGCCGGACACTGAAGCTTTCTTT

V: TRBV6-5
J: TRBJ1-5
size: many
D: .
CDR3: CASTFEVSNQPQHF
DNA: TGTGCCAGCACTTTTGAGGTTAGCAATCAGCCCCAGCATTTT

V: TRBV7-8
J: TRBJ2-5
size: few
D: .
CDR3: CASSLAARRETQYF
DNA: TGTGCCAGCAGCTTAGCGGCTAGGAGGGAGACCCAGTACTTC

V: TRBV6-2/TRBV6-3
J: TRBJ1-2
size: .
D: TRBD1
CDR3: CASSSLRDRVGGYTF
DNA: TGTGCCAGCAGTTCACTCAGGGACAGGGTTGGTGGCTACACCTTC

V: TRBV19
J: TRBJ2-7
size: many
D: .
CDR3: CASSIVQGRGQGEQYF
DNA: TGTGCCAGTAGTATAGTCCAAGGACGGGGCCAGGGCGAGCAGTACTTC

V: TRBV18
J: TRBJ1-1
size: .
D: .
CDR3: CASSPPFREDTEAFF
DNA: TGTGCCAGCTCACCACCGTTCAGGGAAGACACTGAAGCTTTCTTT

V: TRBV6-5
J: TRBJ2-4
size: few
D: .
CDR3: CASRAGGPQNIQYF
DNA: TGTGCCAGCAGGGCAGGGGGGCCTCAAAACATTCAGTACTTC

V: TRBV12-3/TRBV12-4
J: TRBJ1-5
size: few
D: .
CDR3: CASSLALHGTRNQPQHF
DNA: TGTGCCAGCAGTTTAGCCCTACACGGAACGCGCAATCAGCCCCAGCATTTT

V: TRBV9
J: TRBJ2-5
size: many
D: .
CDR3: CASSVGSGQETQYF
DNA: TGTGCCAGCAGCGTAGGCAGCGGGCAGGAGACCCAGTACTTC

V: TRBV28
J: TRBJ1-2
size: .
D: .
CDR3: CASSGGAVNYGYTF
DNA: TGTGCCAGCAGTGGTGGCGCGGTGAACTATGGCTACACCTTC

V: TRBV29-1
J: TRBJ2-2
size: .
D: TRBD1
CDR3: CSVLRTGSTGGLFF
DNA: TGCAGCGTACTGCGGACAGGGAGCACCGGGGGGCTGTTTTTT

V: TRBV6-1
J: TRBJ1-2
size: once
D: TRBD1
CDR3: CASSEGTGTNYGYTF
DNA: TGTGCCAGCAGTGAGGGGACAGGGACGAACTATGGCTACACCTTC

V: TRBV7-2
J: TRBJ1-3
size: many
D: TRBD1
CDR3: CASSTRQGDTIYF
DNA: TGTGCCAGCAGCACACGACAGGGAGACACCATATATTTT

V: TRBV18
J: TRBJ1-3
size: .
D: .
CDR3: CASSPNGSGNTIYF
DNA: TGTGCCAGCTCACCGAACGGCTCTGGAAACACCATATATTTT

V: TRBV18
J: TRBJ1-1
size: .
D: .
CDR3: CASSPPGSATMNTEAFF
DNA: TGTGCCAGCTCACCACCGGGGTCGGCAACCATGAACACTGAAGCTTTCTTT

V: TRBV19
J: TRBJ1-5
size: many
D: .
CDR3: CATSWGRNQPQHF
DNA: TGTGCCACTAGCTGGGGGCGCAATCAGCCCCAGCATTTT

V: TRBV11-3
J: TRBJ2-2
size: many
D: .
CDR3: CASSLSGPGLELFF
DNA: TGTGCCAGCAGCTTATCGGGACCGGGGCTGGAGCTGTTTTTT

V: TRBV7-2
J: TRBJ1-1
size: once
D: TRBD1
CDR3: CATEQGTSTEAFF
DNA: TGTGCCACCGAACAGGGGACCAGCACTGAAGCTTTCTTT